The rows below give T cell receptor beta chains drawn from one sample of a study of blood T cells in healthy people across ages. One entry per CDR3 protein, called by TCRdb with MiXCR from the 5' RACE reads. The data contain roughly 500,000 distinct CDR3 sequences, roughly 29% of them singletons. Sequencing was carried out using blood. All receptors come from a woman in her seventies in good health. Each CDR3 is given with its conserved first and last residue. D genes are given only for firm matches. Where a row states a size, it is once, few, many or the class of an expanded clone; other rows omit it.

>TRBJ2-1|TRBV2|-|TRBD1
TGTGCCAGCAGTGTAGGACAGGGATGGGCTGAGCAGTTCTTC
CASSVGQGWAEQFF
>TRBJ2-7|TRBV24-1|-|-
TGTGCCACCAGTGAATTCCACGAGCAGTACTTC
CATSEFHEQYF
>TRBJ2-1|TRBV3-1|few|TRBD1
TGTGCCAGCAGGCGGTACAGGGGTGAGGAGCAGTTCTTC
CASRRYRGEEQFF
>TRBJ2-5|TRBV7-7|-|-
TGTGCTAGCAGCTTCTCAAGGGGCGAAGAGACCCAGTACTTC
CASSFSRGEETQYF
>TRBJ1-4|TRBV7-9|-|TRBD1
TGTGCCAGCAGCTCGACAGGGCGCAGGACTAATGAAAAACTGTTTTTT
CASSSTGRRTNEKLFF
>TRBJ2-2|TRBV6-2/TRBV6-3|few|-
TGTGCCAGCAGTTCCGTGGGGGCGTACACCGGGGAGCTGTTTTTT
CASSSVGAYTGELFF
>TRBJ2-3|TRBV5-1|-|-
TGCGCCAGCAGCCCGGTGAGGGTTGTAGATACGCAGTATTTT
CASSPVRVVDTQYF
>TRBJ2-3|TRBV6-6|-|-
TGTGCCAGCAGATTAATGCGGGGTGGCGCAGATACGCAGTATTTT
CASRLMRGGADTQYF
>TRBJ1-5|TRBV7-2|few|-
TGTGCCAGCAGCTTCCCCAATCAGCCCCAGCATTTT
CASSFPNQPQHF
>TRBJ2-5|TRBV28|few|-
TGTGCCAGCAGTTCGTCCCAGGGATCGGGGAAAGAGACCCAGTACTTC
CASSSSQGSGKETQYF
>TRBJ1-1|TRBV29-1|-|TRBD1
TGCAGCGTAGCAGGGGGGCACACTGAAGCTTTCTTT
CSVAGGHTEAFF
>TRBJ1-4|TRBV20-1|few|-
TGCAGTGCAGAGCACAGGACAACTAATGAAAAACTGTTTTTT
CSAEHRTTNEKLFF
>TRBJ1-5|TRBV19|-|TRBD1
TGTGCCAGTAGGGACAGGGGATACCAGCCCCAGCATTTT
CASRDRGYQPQHF
>TRBJ1-5|TRBV20-1|-|-
TGCAGTGCTAGAGATGATTGTGGCAATCAGCCCCAGCATTTT
CSARDDCGNQPQHF
>TRBJ1-3|TRBV29-1|-|-
TGCAGCGTTAGGGACATGGGAAACACCATATATTTT
CSVRDMGNTIYF
>TRBJ1-2|TRBV27|few|TRBD1
TGTGCCAGCAGCCTGGACAGGGGGCTAATCGGGGGCTACACCTTC
CASSLDRGLIGGYTF
>TRBJ2-5|TRBV27|many|-
TGTGCCAGCAGCTTAAGTGGAGAGACCCAGTACTTC
CASSLSGETQYF